This TCR beta chain originates from a study of blood T cell repertoires in COVID-19. The data were produced by immunoSEQ multiplex PCR, yet TCRdb's version contains in-frame clones alone and is incomplete. The profile shows hundreds of thousands of clones, around 87% of them singletons. The specimen was peripheral blood. This receptor was obtained from an older woman with COVID-19, enrolled during active disease.

CDR3 sequence (DNA): TGTGCCATCAGGTGGACAGATAATTCACCCCTCCACTTT. Its translation: CAIRWTDNSPLHF. This rearrangement joins TRBV10-3 to TRBJ1-6; TRBD1 might be the D (6 bases). The V end lost 6 bases, the J end lost 5 bases, and 8 bases lay between the germline ends. Germline V gives CDR1 ENHRY, CDR2 SYGVKD. This CDR3 has 13 amino acids.